This TCR beta chain was sequenced during a study of T cells in Graves' hyperthyroidism and ophthalmopathy. The V end lost 3 bases, the J end lost 5 bases, and 10 bases lay between the germline ends. The V gene's germline CDR1 is GTSNPN and CDR2 SVGIG (reference sequence). The CDR3 is made up of 12 amino acids. General study points: Ophthalmopathy was identified by the model a median 6.5 months ahead of onset. In the blood, most expanded thyroid clonotypes above 0.001 appeared as well.

Each diagnosis was grounded in clinical symptoms, serum thyroxine and TRAb, thyroid ultrasound, and orbital computed tomography. The CDR3 regions of TCR beta were amplified from RNA transcripts. The HTBI primer set drove a first-round RT-PCR of the TCR CDR3. One entry per CDR3 protein results from TCRdb running MiXCR on the multiplex PCR reads. The table has hundreds of thousands of distinct CDR3 sequences, over 11% seen once. In the case of this clonotype: Antigen: not known.

Material: blood. The chain recombines TRBV30 with TRBJ1-1, with a tentative D call TRBD1 (6 bases). The sequence was collected from a woman in her twenties or thirties with Graves' hyperthyroidism that later progressed to Graves' ophthalmopathy. The CDR3 spells CAWRGQQTEAFF. Here the CDR3 DNA reads TGTGCCTGGAGAGGACAGCAAACTGAAGCTTTCTTT.